Sequencing of this T cell receptor (beta chain) was carried out in a study of blood T cell repertoires in COVID-19. Study at large: Acute and convalescent COVID-19 samples came from the United States, Italy and Spain. In each case, the material was cDNA or gDNA derived from T cells, B-cell-depleted T cells, or PBMCs.

Per the original methods: It was from reference gene primer amplification that nucleated cell counts were estimated. TCRdb's table, derived via immunoSEQ multiplex PCR, lists solely in-frame clones and lacks some. The V and J calls and the clone size are those of that table, but D and trimming were determined from the DNA. Of hundreds of thousands of clones listed, 70% to 90% are singletons. There are 15 residues in the CDR3. Germline loops: CDR1 LNHNV, CDR2 YYDKDF (reference sequence). With V trimmed by 0 bases and J by 3 bases, 2 bases remained unmatched. This rearrangement joins TRBV15 to TRBJ1-3; 7 bases agree with TRBD1. The TCR was taken from a woman in her twenties or thirties with active or convalescent COVID-19. Sequenced: peripheral blood. CDR3 sequence: CATSRDSGGGNTIYF. In DNA form, the CDR3 reads TGTGCCACCAGCAGAGATTCAGGGGGTGGAAACACCATATATTTT.